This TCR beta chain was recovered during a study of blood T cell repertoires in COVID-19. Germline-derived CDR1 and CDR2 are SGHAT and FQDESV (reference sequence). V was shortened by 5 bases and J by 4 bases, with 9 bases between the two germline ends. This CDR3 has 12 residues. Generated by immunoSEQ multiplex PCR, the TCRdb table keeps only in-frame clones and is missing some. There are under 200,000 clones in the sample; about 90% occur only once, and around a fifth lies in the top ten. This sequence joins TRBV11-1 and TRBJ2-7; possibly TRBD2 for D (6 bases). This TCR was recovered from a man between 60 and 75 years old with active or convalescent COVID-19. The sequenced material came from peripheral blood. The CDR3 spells CASSERGYEQYF. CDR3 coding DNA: TGTGCCAGCAGCGAACGGGGGTACGAGCAGTACTTC. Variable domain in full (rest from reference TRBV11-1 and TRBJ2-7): EAEVAQSPRYKITEKSQAVAFWCDPISGHATLYWYRQILGQGPELLVQFQDESVVDDSQLPKDRFSAERLKGVDSTLKIQPAELGDSAMYLCASSERGYEQYFGPGTRLTVT.